This TCR beta chain was profiled in a study of Graves' ophthalmopathy and Graves' hyperthyroidism. Study findings and constraints: The study's model predicted ophthalmopathy progression at roughly 69% sensitivity and about 72% specificity. Classification of ophthalmopathy versus stable hyperthyroidism by a 13-signature model yielded around 90% sensitivity and approximately 79% specificity.

The authors isolated PBMCs from 8.5 to 10 ml of fresh peripheral blood. The germline CDR1 and CDR2 sequences are SGHRS and YFSETQ. Trimming shortened V by 1 base and J by 2 bases, and 12 bases separated the two germline ends. CDR3 length: 15 amino acids. With regard to this clonotype: No antigen is known for it.

Amplification targeted the TCR beta CDR3 regions, with RNA transcripts as the source material. An initial RT-PCR round employing HTBI primers preceded a second-round multiplex PCR. TCRdb re-called the multiplex PCR reads through MiXCR, storing one row per CDR3 protein. The sample has around 670,000 distinct CDR3 sequences, 40% seen once; the top ten hold approximately 46%. The receptor comes from an adult man with Graves' ophthalmopathy. Sample: peripheral blood. The rearrangement links TRBV5-1 to TRBJ2-5; D is undetermined. The CDR3 loop reads CASSLLTGEQETQYF. The CDR3 DNA reads as TGCGCCAGCAGCTTGCTCACTGGGGAACAAGAGACCCAGTACTTC.